The T cell receptor beta chain under discussion was sequenced for a study of cytomegalovirus exposure and HLA in healthy donors. General study findings and limits: A later analysis reportedly identified an Asian-associated ancestry cluster as carrying fewer N-insertions than the approximately 640-donor mean. In a later analysis, CMV-associated beta chains were mostly HLA-associated, it appeared.

PCR used 60 Vbeta primers and 13 Jbeta primers. Profiled with immunoSEQ multiplex PCR; TCRdb holds only in-frame clones, not every one. The sample lists about 140,000 clones; around 80% were seen once. CDR1 and CDR2 (germline): KGHSH, LQKENI. V shed 2 bases and J 7 bases; nucleotides not matched to a gene: 6. The CDR3 runs to 14 residues. In regard to this clone: As yet, its antigen is unknown.

The chain joins TRBV18 to TRBJ2-3, with TRBD2 matching 7 bases. The sample was PBMCs. The receptor comes from a man aged 25-45 years in good health. CDR3 DNA: TGTGCCAGCTCACCAGGGGGAGGGCCAAATACGCAGTATTTT. This sequence encodes CASSPGGGPNTQYF.